Listed below are T cell receptor beta chains from one sample, sequenced in a study of patients and donors after allogeneic stem cell transplantation. TCRdb recomputed calls from the RT-PCR reads with MiXCR, one row per CDR3 protein. The table has roughly 940,000 distinct CDR3 sequences, about a sixth seen once. Sequencing was performed on blood, either unsorted or a sorted T cell fraction (not recorded which). These TCRs come from a human donor who was either an allogeneic HSCT recipient or a stem cell or donor lymphocyte infusion donor (not recorded which). It is not recorded whose cells these are; they may come from a transplant donor. Each CDR3 is given with its conserved first and last residue. Fields, in order: clone size, D gene, V gene, J gene, CDR3 protein, CDR3 DNA. A D gene is named only where the DNA matches it firmly. Rows give clone size only sometimes, using once, few, many, or a class for an expanded clone.

-	TRBD1	TRBV7-3	TRBJ2-1	CASSPRTGNNEQFF	TGTGCCAGCAGCCCCCGGACAGGCAACAATGAGCAGTTCTTC
-	-	TRBV6-5	TRBJ2-1	CASSYSAPTGTSHNEQFF	TGTGCCAGCAGTTACTCGGCCCCTACCGGGACATCCCACAATGAGCAGTTCTTC
-	TRBD2	TRBV5-1	TRBJ2-3	CASSIGTSGRTDTQYF	TGCGCCAGCAGCATAGGGACTAGCGGGAGGACAGATACGCAGTATTTT
-	TRBD1	TRBV30	TRBJ1-1	CAWKATGRWTEAFF	TGTGCCTGGAAGGCGACAGGGAGGTGGACTGAAGCTTTCTTT
-	-	TRBV20-1	TRBJ2-7	CSAAGVRFDEQYF	TGCAGTGCCGCCGGGGTGCGGTTCGACGAGCAGTACTTC
-	-	TRBV18	TRBJ2-6	CASSPDRVSGANVLTF	TGTGCCAGCTCACCTGACAGAGTCTCTGGGGCCAACGTCCTGACTTTC
once	-	TRBV6-2/TRBV6-3	TRBJ1-2	CASSYSLSSGGYGYTF	TGTGCCAGCAGTTATTCCCTCTCATCGGGCGGTTATGGCTACACCTTC
-	-	TRBV20-1	TRBJ2-1	CRSGQSNEQFF	TGCAGGTCGGGCCAGTCGAATGAGCAGTTCTTC
few	-	TRBV28	TRBJ2-3	CASSLWAGPPGHTQYF	TGTGCCAGCAGTTTATGGGCCGGCCCACCGGGCCATACGCAGTATTTT
few	-	TRBV11-3	TRBJ1-1	CASSLVPVPNTEAFF	TGTGCCAGCAGCTTAGTTCCAGTACCGAACACTGAAGCTTTCTTT
-	TRBD1	TRBV27	TRBJ2-6	CASSLTDQGENGANVLTF	TGTGCCAGCAGTCTTACAGACCAGGGGGAGAATGGGGCCAACGTCCTGACTTTC
few	-	TRBV9	TRBJ2-3	CASSVGSDTQYF	TGTGCCAGCAGCGTAGGTTCAGATACGCAGTATTTT
-	-	TRBV21-1	TRBJ2-4	CASSPSSPGQGNF	TGTGCCAGCAGCCCAAGCAGTCCGGGACAGGGGAACTTC
few	-	TRBV20-1	TRBJ2-1	CSARDDQRIEQFF	TGCAGTGCTAGAGACGACCAAAGGATTGAGCAGTTCTTC
-	-	TRBV12-3/TRBV12-4	TRBJ1-2	CASSFLLVDGNGYTF	TGTGCCAGCAGTTTTTTATTAGTGGACGGTAATGGCTACACCTTC
-	-	TRBV5-1	TRBJ2-2	CASSFPEGNAGELFF	TGCGCCAGCAGCTTTCCCGAGGGGAATGCCGGGGAGCTGTTTTTT
-	TRBD2	TRBV5-1	TRBJ2-3	CASSLGSGGTPFTDTQYF	TGCGCCAGCAGCTTGGGTAGCGGGGGGACGCCTTTCACAGATACGCAGTATTTT
-	-	TRBV27	TRBJ2-3	CASSFYIGASIDTQYF	TGTGCCAGCAGTTTTTATATCGGCGCTAGCATAGATACGCAGTATTTT
few	TRBD1	TRBV12-3/TRBV12-4	TRBJ2-2	CASRLYQGVATNTGELFF	TGTGCCAGCAGACTATATCAGGGGGTAGCGACGAACACCGGGGAGCTGTTTTTT
-	-	TRBV5-6	TRBJ1-2	CASSFRSPYGYTF	TGTGCCAGCAGCTTTCGGAGTCCCTATGGCTACACCTTC